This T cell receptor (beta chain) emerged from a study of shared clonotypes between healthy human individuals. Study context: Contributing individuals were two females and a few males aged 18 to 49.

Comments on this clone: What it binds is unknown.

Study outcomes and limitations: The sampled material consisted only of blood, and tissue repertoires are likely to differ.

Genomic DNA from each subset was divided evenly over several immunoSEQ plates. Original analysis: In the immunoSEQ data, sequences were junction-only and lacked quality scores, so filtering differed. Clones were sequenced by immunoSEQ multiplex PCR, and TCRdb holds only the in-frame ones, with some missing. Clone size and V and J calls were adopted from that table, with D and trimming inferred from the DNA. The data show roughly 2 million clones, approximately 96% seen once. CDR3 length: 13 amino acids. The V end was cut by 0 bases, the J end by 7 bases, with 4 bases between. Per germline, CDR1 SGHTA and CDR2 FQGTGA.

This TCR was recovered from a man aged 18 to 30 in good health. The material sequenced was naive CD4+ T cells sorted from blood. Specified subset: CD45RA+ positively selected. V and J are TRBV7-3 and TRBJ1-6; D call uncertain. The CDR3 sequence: CASSLTVNSPLHF. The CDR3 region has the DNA TGTGCCAGCAGCTTAACCGTAAATTCACCCCTCCACTTT.